This TCR beta chain was documented in a study of cytomegalovirus exposure and HLA in healthy donors. Using immunoSEQ multiplex PCR, the repertoire was profiled, and TCRdb retains in-frame clones only, with some absent. The sample records 240,000 or so clones, 70% to 90% being singletons. This CDR3 region has 15 residues. From germline, CDR1 is SGHRS and CDR2 YFSETQ. Trimming left V 3 bases short and J 3 bases short, with 15 bases between. The receptor's source is a woman aged 30 to 39 in good health and CMV-seropositive. The sample comprised PBMCs. The chain has TRBV5-1 and TRBJ1-2; D unclear. The CDR3 DNA reads as TGCGCCAGCAGCTCCGGGGTGGGTTACTACTATGGCTACACCTTC. Translation gives CASSSGVGYYYGYTF.